These 29 T cell receptor beta chains originate from one sample sequenced in a study of cytomegalovirus exposure and HLA in healthy donors. 60 Vbeta and 13 Jbeta primers were used in PCR. Here immunoSEQ multiplex PCR was the method, and the copy in TCRdb shows in-frame clones only, minus some. The sample consists of 70,000 to 95,000 clones, 70% to 90% of them appearing once. Material for sequencing was PBMCs. The receptors derive from a man aged 18 to 30 in good health and CMV-seronegative.

V gene TRBV5-5 combines with J gene TRBJ2-7; no clear D gene. The CDR3 spans 16 residues. Deletions cut 0 bases from V and 1 base from J, with 14 bases between. Looked up from germline, CDR1 is SGHKS and CDR2 is YYEKEE (reference sequence). The CDR3 region is CASSLDDGRLSYEQYF. The CDR3 bases are TGTGCCAGCAGCTTGGATGATGGCAGATTATCCTACGAGCAGTACTTC.

The genes are TRBV19 and TRBJ2-5, with 8 bases that match TRBD1. V trimming: 7 bases; J trimming: 4 bases; junction bases outside the gene matches: 5. The germline V gene encodes CDR1 LNHDA and CDR2 SQIVND (reference sequence). The CDR3 has 13 amino acids. CDR3 in DNA: TGTGCCAGTACAGGGACAGGAGGAGAGACCCAGTACTTC. The encoded protein is CASTGTGGETQYF.

The V gene is TRBV7-9, the J gene TRBJ1-2, with D maybe TRBD1 (5 bases). Per germline, CDR1 SEHNR and CDR2 FQNEAQ (reference sequence). This CDR3 spans 13 amino acids. V was clipped by 3 bases and J by 6 bases, with 11 bases between them. CDR3 sequence reads: CASSFGQGDGYTF. Here the CDR3 DNA reads TGTGCCAGCAGCTTTGGGCAGGGTGATGGCTACACCTTC.

The chain couples TRBV6-1 to TRBJ2-1, with 13 positions matching TRBD2. J lost 4 bases, V lost 8 bases, and 5 bases had no gene match. Per the germline V gene, CDR1 is MNHNS and CDR2 is SASEGT. The CDR3 loop spans 15 amino acids. The CDR3 nucleotides read TGTGCCAGCGAACTAGCGGGGGGGGGATACAATGAGCAGTTCTTC. It translates to CASELAGGGYNEQFF.

V and J are TRBV4-2 and TRBJ1-2, with D unclear. This CDR3 spans 16 amino acids. Germline assignment: CDR1 LGHNA and CDR2 YNFKEQ. V was pared by 0 bases and J by 0 bases, with 11 bases between. The CDR3 bases are TGTGCCAGCAGCCAAGATCTGACTGCGTCTAACTATGGCTACACCTTC. Its translation is CASSQDLTASNYGYTF.

The chain carries TRBV13 and TRBJ2-3, with 8 bases fitting TRBD2. The CDR3 length is 16 residues. Trimming took 7 bases from V and 0 from J; bases not matched to a gene: 9. The germline V gene encodes CDR1 PRHDT and CDR2 FYEKMQ (reference sequence). CDR3 region: CASNINGGESTDTQYF. DNA of the CDR3: TGTGCCAGCAACATAAACGGGGGGGAGAGCACAGATACGCAGTATTTT.

V is TRBV10-3 and J is TRBJ2-1; TRBD2 matches at 7 bases. Germline assignment: CDR1 ENHRY and CDR2 SYGVKD. J lost 7 bases, V lost 8 bases, and 2 bases had no gene match. The CDR3 runs to 11 residues. Here the CDR3 reads CAIGGGNEQFF. In DNA, the CDR3 is TGTGCCATCGGGGGAGGGAATGAGCAGTTCTTC.

The rearrangement joins TRBV6-5 to TRBJ1-1; D gene unclear. The CDR3 loop spans 13 amino acids. Germline lookup yields CDR1 MNHEY and CDR2 SVGAGI. Trimming removed 2 bases at V and 4 bases at J, with 8 bases between. CDR3 sequence: CASSYGSGTEAFF. In nucleotides, the CDR3 is TGTGCCAGCAGTTACGGGTCGGGCACTGAAGCTTTCTTT.

This sequence joins TRBV18 and TRBJ1-2, with D unresolved. CDR1 KGHSH and CDR2 LQKENI come from the germline V gene. The CDR3 spans 14 residues. Trimming cost V 3 bases and J 6 bases, with 14 bases left between them. The CDR3 sequence is CASSPQGIGDGYTF. CDR3 DNA: TGTGCCAGCTCACCCCAAGGGATCGGGGATGGCTACACCTTC.

This chain connects TRBV7-2 to TRBJ2-3; 12 bases map to TRBD2. In germline, CDR1 is SGHTA, CDR2 FQGNSA. The CDR3 has 17 residues. The V segment lost 1 base and the J segment 5 bases; nucleotides outside the gene matches: 7. CDR3 nucleotide sequence: TGTGCCAGCAGCTTAGTACCTAGCGGGGGGGCGTTAGATACGCAGTATTTT. The encoded protein is CASSLVPSGGALDTQYF.

This chain uses TRBV7-9 with TRBJ1-3, with TRBD1 as a possible D gene (5 bases). V lost 5 bases to trimming and J lost 9 bases, with 17 bases between them. Germline-derived CDR1 and CDR2 are SEHNR and FQNEAQ (reference sequence). The CDR3 length is 14 residues. The DNA of the CDR3 is TGTGCCAGCAGCGTTGGGGGACTCGAAGGCACCATATATTTT. Translation gives CASSVGGLEGTIYF.

The chain couples TRBV7-3 to TRBJ2-5, with 15 nucleotides matching TRBD2. The CDR3 loop spans 18 amino acids. Trimming at V came to 5 bases and at J to 4 bases, leaving 11 bases not matched to a gene. In germline, CDR1 is SGHTA, CDR2 FQGTGA. The CDR3 is CASSPGTWTSGGGETQYF. The CDR3 DNA sequence: TGTGCCAGCAGCCCCGGCACTTGGACTAGCGGGGGGGGAGAGACCCAGTACTTC.

This clone occurred a few times. The chain couples TRBV19 to TRBJ1-1; D remains ambiguous. V shed 4 bases and J shed 5 bases, with 11 bases lying between them. The CDR3 length is 13 residues. Germline lookup yields CDR1 LNHDA and CDR2 SQIVND (reference sequence). CDR3 in amino acids: CASSTEGRTEAFF. In nucleotides, the CDR3 is TGTGCCAGTAGTACGGAGGGCAGGACTGAAGCTTTCTTT.

This clone occurred a few times. The V and J genes are TRBV2 and TRBJ1-1; D perhaps matches TRBD1 (6 bases). With 4 bases removed from V and 0 bases from J, the gap between germline ends came to 9 bases. Germline values: CDR1 SNHLY, CDR2 FYNNEI. The CDR3 loop spans 14 amino acids. In DNA form, the CDR3 reads TGTGCCAGCAGTGCACAGGGCATGAACACTGAAGCTTTCTTT. It codes for CASSAQGMNTEAFF. The whole variable domain, filled in from reference TRBV2 and TRBJ1-1, reads EPEVTQTPSHQVTQMGQEVILRCVPISNHLYFYWYRQILGQKVEFLVSFYNNEISEKSEIFDDQFSVERPDGSNFTLKIRSTKLEDSAMYFCASSAQGMNTEAFFGQGTRLTVV.

Turning to this clone: Other DNA sequences in this sample translate to the same CDR3. This chain connects TRBV15 to TRBJ2-7; D gene unclear. Germline loops: CDR1 LNHNV, CDR2 YYDKDF (reference sequence). Trimming took off 1 base at V and 3 bases at J, with 10 bases between the two ends. The CDR3 is 14 amino acids. The CDR3 DNA reads as TGTGCCACCAGCAGAGCGTCGGGTGGCTACGAGCAGTACTTC. Translation: CATSRASGGYEQYF.

CDR3 protein: CASSGDSNTEAFF. The DNA of the CDR3 is TGTGCCAGCAGCGGGGACAGTAACACTGAAGCTTTCTTT. The gene calls are TRBV5-6 and TRBJ1-1; 7 bases match TRBD1. CDR3 length: 13 residues. V shed 4 bases, J shed 2 bases, and the junction held 2 bases outside the gene matches. Germline loops: CDR1 SGHDT, CDR2 YYEEEE.

The V and J genes are TRBV2 and TRBJ2-5; TRBD1 matches 8 bases. The CDR3 has 15 residues. Germline V lookup: CDR1 SNHLY, CDR2 FYNNEI. With V trimmed by 6 bases and J by 0 bases, 6 bases remained unmatched. CDR3 amino acids: CASSYPTGDQETQYF. The CDR3 DNA reads TGTGCCAGCAGCTATCCGACAGGGGACCAAGAGACCCAGTACTTC.

The chain is built from TRBV28 and TRBJ1-4; 7 nucleotides agree with TRBD1. The germline CDR1 and CDR2 sequences are MDHEN and SYDVKM. CDR3 length: 14 residues. The ends lost 7 bases at V and 7 bases at J; junction bases unmatched: 9. The DNA for the CDR3 is TGTGCCAGCACCCCAGTCCAGGGGGGTGAAAAACTGTTTTTT. Protein: CASTPVQGGEKLFF.

The chain employs TRBV5-1 and TRBJ2-5; 7 bases line up with TRBD1. Germline trimming cut 2 bases from V and 4 bases from J; bases unmatched to any gene: 8. The CDR3 contains 15 residues. From germline, CDR1 is SGHRS and CDR2 YFSETQ. In nucleotides, the CDR3 is TGCGCCAGCAGCTTATACAGGGGTAGTGGAGAGACCCAGTACTTC. Amino acid sequence: CASSLYRGSGETQYF.

The chain uses TRBV6-1 and TRBJ1-4; D is perhaps TRBD1 (5 bases). The CDR3 loop spans 15 amino acids. Per germline, CDR1 MNHNS and CDR2 SASEGT. V was pared by 6 bases and J by 5 bases, with 16 bases between. Here the CDR3 DNA reads TGTGCCAGCAGGCGCGAGCCGGGGGGGAATGAAAAACTGTTTTTT. Translation: CASRREPGGNEKLFF.

This sequence joins TRBV9 and TRBJ1-2; no firm D call. Germline-derived CDR1 and CDR2 are SGDLS and YYNGEE. The CDR3 runs 12 residues. V was shortened by 4 bases and J by 5 bases, with 9 bases between the two germline ends. The CDR3 DNA follows: TGTGCCAGCAGCCCCGGACTTTATGGCTACACCTTC. This encodes CASSPGLYGYTF.

The rearrangement joins TRBV30 to TRBJ2-7; a weak D match, TRBD1 (5 bases). This CDR3 has 13 residues. Germline CDR1 is GTSNPN and CDR2 is SVGIG (reference sequence). Trimming left V 3 bases short and J 0 bases short, with 9 bases between. CDR3 nucleotides: TGTGCCTGGAGAGGGGCCCCCTCCTACGAGCAGTACTTC. Protein: CAWRGAPSYEQYF.

The chain carries TRBV7-9 and TRBJ2-1; 7 bases agree with TRBD1. J was trimmed by 2 bases and V by 3 bases; bases with no gene match: 4. Germline CDR1 SEHNR, CDR2 FQNEAQ (reference sequence). This CDR3 has 15 amino acids. The DNA for the CDR3 is TGTGCCAGCAGCTTTGGGGACAGTCCCTACAATGAGCAGTTCTTC. Translating it yields CASSFGDSPYNEQFF.

The chain employs TRBV2 and TRBJ1-1; maybe TRBD1 (5 bases). Trimming stripped 3 bases from V and 4 bases from J, with 12 bases between. This CDR3 has 14 residues. CDR1 is SNHLY, CDR2 FYNNEI, per germline. CDR3 in DNA: TGTGCCAGCAGTGACCACAGGTTGGCCACTGAAGCTTTCTTT. It is translated as CASSDHRLATEAFF.

CDR3 nucleotides: TGTGCCAGCAGACCACAGGGTGGAGTTGCTAACTATGGCTACACCTTC. Protein: CASRPQGGVANYGYTF. The chain has TRBV27 and TRBJ1-2; D may be TRBD1 (6 bases). The CDR3 contains 16 residues. The V gene's germline CDR1 is MNHEY and CDR2 SMNVEV (reference sequence). The V end was cut by 6 bases, the J end by 0 bases, with 17 bases between.

The V and J genes are TRBV2 and TRBJ2-3, with TRBD1 matching 9 bases. V gave up 11 bases and J gave up 5 bases; unmatched junction bases: 11. The CDR3 has 14 amino acids. Germline CDR1 SNHLY, CDR2 FYNNEI. The CDR3 DNA sequence: TGTGCCGGTGGGGGGACAGGGTTAGGAGATACGCAGTATTTT. This encodes CAGGGTGLGDTQYF. Full variable domain (rest looked up from reference TRBV2 and TRBJ2-3): EPEVTQTPSHQVTQMGQEVILRCVPISNHLYFYWYRQILGQKVEFLVSFYNNEISEKSEIFDDQFSVERPDGSNFTLKIRSTKLEDSAMYFCAGGGTGLGDTQYFGPGTRLTVL.

The CDR3 DNA follows: TGTGCCAGCAGCCCGCGGCAAGAAAAACTGTTTTTT. As protein: CASSPRQEKLFF. The chain is built from TRBV11-3 and TRBJ1-4, with D unclear. Germline assignment: CDR1 SGHNT and CDR2 YENEEA. The CDR3 has 12 amino acids. V was cut by 5 bases and J by 8 bases, with 9 bases left in between.

Points on this clone: One end of the junction fails to match germline, which may point to a read error. This rearrangement joins TRBV7-9 to TRBJ1-2, with 7 positions matching TRBD1. Per germline, CDR1 SEHNR and CDR2 FQNEAQ (reference sequence). CDR3 length equals 15 residues. The CDR3 bases are TGTTCCAGCAGCCCCTCGGAGGACAGGATCTATGGCTACACCTTC. Its translation: CSSSPSEDRIYGYTF. Full variable domain (rest looked up from reference TRBV7-9 and TRBJ1-2): DTGVSQNPRHKITKRGQNVTFRCDPISEHNRLYWYRQTLGQGPEFLTYFQNEAQLEKSRLLSDRFSAERPKGSFSTLEIQRTEQGDSAMYLCSSSPSEDRIYGYTFGSGTRLTVV.

This rearrangement joins TRBV6-6 to TRBJ1-4; 7 bases align to TRBD1. The CDR3 length is 15 residues. Germline V gene data show CDR1 as MNHNY and CDR2 as SVGAGI (reference sequence). Unmatched junction bases numbered 3, after V lost 2 bases and J lost 3 bases. The CDR3 DNA follows: TGTGCCAGCAGTTACAGGCAGGGGGCTAATGAAAAACTGTTTTTT. This sequence encodes CASSYRQGANEKLFF.